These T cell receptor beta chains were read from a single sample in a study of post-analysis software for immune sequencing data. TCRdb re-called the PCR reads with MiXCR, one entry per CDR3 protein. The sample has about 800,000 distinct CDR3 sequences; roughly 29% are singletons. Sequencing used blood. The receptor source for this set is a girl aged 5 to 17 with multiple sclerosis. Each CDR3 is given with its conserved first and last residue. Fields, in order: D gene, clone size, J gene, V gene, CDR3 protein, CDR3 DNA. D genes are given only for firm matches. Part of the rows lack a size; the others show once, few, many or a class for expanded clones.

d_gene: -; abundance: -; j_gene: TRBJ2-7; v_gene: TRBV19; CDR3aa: CASSPFKGGSYEQYF; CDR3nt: TGTGCCAGTAGCCCCTTCAAAGGCGGCTCCTACGAGCAGTACTTC
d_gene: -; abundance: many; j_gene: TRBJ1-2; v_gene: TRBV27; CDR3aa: CASSLAGRGYTF; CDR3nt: TGTGCCAGCAGCTTGGCGGGTCGCGGCTACACCTTC
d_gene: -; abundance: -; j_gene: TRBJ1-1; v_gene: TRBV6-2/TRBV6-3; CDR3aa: CASSYSTQSNLNTEAFF; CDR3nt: TGTGCCAGCAGTTACTCGACACAGTCAAATTTGAACACTGAAGCTTTCTTT
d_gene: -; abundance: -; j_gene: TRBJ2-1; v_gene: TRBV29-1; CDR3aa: CSLFWYNEQFF; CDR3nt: TGCAGCCTGTTTTGGTACAATGAGCAGTTCTTC
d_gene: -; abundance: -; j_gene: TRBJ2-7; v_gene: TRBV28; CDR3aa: CASGPPLGREQYF; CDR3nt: TGTGCCAGCGGACCCCCTCTGGGGCGAGAGCAGTACTTC
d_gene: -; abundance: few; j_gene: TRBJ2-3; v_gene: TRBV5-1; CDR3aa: CASSLEGREFADTQYF; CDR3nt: TGCGCCAGCAGCTTGGAGGGCAGGGAATTTGCAGATACGCAGTATTTT
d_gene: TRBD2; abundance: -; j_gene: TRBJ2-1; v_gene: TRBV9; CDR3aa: CASSPGGLAPYNEQFF; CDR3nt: TGTGCCAGCAGCCCAGGGGGACTAGCGCCCTACAATGAGCAGTTCTTC
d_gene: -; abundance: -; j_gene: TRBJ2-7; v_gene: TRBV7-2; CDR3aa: CASSPQGRGAQYF; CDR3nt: TGTGCCAGCAGCCCTCAGGGCCGGGGGGCCCAGTACTTC
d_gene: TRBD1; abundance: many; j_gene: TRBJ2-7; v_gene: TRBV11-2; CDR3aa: CASSFGTGVYEQYF; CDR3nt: TGTGCCAGCAGCTTTGGGACAGGGGTTTACGAGCAGTACTTC
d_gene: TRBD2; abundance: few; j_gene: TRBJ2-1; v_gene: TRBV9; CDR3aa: CASSVRLAGIKEQFF; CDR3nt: TGTGCCAGCAGCGTCAGACTAGCGGGGATAAAAGAGCAGTTCTTC
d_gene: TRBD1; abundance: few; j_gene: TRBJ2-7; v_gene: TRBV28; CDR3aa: CASTFEVGGTGGSYEQYF; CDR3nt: TGTGCCAGCACCTTCGAAGTGGGGGGGACAGGGGGATCCTACGAGCAGTACTTC
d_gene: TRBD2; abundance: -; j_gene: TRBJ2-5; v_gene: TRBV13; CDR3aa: CASSLGPAGNEEQYF; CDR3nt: TGTGCCAGCAGCTTAGGCCCAGCGGGAAACGAGGAGCAGTACTTC
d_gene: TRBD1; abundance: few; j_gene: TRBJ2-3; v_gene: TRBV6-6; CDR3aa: CASSHPGGATDTQYF; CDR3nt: TGTGCCAGCAGCCACCCAGGGGGAGCCACAGATACGCAGTATTTT
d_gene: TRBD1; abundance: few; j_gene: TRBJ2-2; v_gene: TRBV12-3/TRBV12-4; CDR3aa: CASSETGYTGELFF; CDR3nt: TGTGCCAGCAGTGAGACAGGGTACACCGGGGAGCTGTTTTTT
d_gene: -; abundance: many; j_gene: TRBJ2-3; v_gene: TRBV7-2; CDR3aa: CASSLLGVSTDTQYF; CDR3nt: TGTGCCAGCAGCTTACTAGGCGTTAGCACAGATACGCAGTATTTT
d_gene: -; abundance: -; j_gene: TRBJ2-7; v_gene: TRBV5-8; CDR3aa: CASSFPLHIYEQYF; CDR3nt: TGTGCCAGCAGCTTTCCTCTCCATATATACGAGCAGTACTTC
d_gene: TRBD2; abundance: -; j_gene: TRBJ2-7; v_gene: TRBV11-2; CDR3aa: CASSSLAGVFRDEQYF; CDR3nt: TGTGCCAGCAGCTCCTTAGCGGGAGTTTTTCGCGACGAGCAGTACTTC
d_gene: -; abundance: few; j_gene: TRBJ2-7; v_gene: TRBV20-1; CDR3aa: CSAPRAGESYEQYF; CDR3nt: TGCAGTGCTCCAAGAGCGGGTGAATCCTACGAGCAGTACTTC
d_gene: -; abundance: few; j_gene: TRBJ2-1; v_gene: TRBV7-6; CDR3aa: CASSTPLGQQFF; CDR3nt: TGTGCCAGCAGCACGCCACTAGGGCAGCAGTTCTTC
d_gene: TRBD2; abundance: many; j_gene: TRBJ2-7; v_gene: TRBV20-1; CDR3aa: CSARGVSGRPPYEQYF; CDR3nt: TGCAGTGCTAGGGGGGTTAGCGGGAGGCCCCCCTACGAGCAGTACTTC
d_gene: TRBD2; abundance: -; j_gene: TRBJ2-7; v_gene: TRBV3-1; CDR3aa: CASSPRASGRNYEQYF; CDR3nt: TGTGCCAGCAGCCCTCGAGCGAGCGGGAGGAACTACGAGCAGTACTTC
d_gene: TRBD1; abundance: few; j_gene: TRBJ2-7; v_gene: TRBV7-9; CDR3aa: CASSRGGQGTYEQYF; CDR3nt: TGTGCCAGCAGCCGAGGCGGACAGGGAACCTACGAGCAGTACTTC
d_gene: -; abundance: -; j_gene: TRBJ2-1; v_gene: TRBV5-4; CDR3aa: CASSPRQEIYNEQFF; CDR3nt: TGTGCCAGCAGCCCCCGACAGGAGATCTACAATGAGCAGTTCTTC
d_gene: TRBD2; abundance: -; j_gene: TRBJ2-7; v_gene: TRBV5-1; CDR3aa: CASSPGGPGEQYF; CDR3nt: TGCGCCAGCAGCCCGGGGGGTCCGGGCGAGCAGTACTTC
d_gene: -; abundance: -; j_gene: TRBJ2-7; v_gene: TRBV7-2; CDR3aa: CASSLLTASEQYF; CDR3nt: TGTGCCAGCAGCTTACTTACGGCCTCCGAGCAGTACTTC
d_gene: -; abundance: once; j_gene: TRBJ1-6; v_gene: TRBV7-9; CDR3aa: CASSLARAGNSPLHF; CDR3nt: TGTGCCAGCAGCTTAGCGCGGGCAGGGAATTCACCCCTCCACTTT
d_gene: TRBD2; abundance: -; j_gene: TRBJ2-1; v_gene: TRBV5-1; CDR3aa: CASSRRTSGEQFF; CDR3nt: TGCGCCAGCAGCCGGAGGACTAGCGGTGAGCAGTTCTTC
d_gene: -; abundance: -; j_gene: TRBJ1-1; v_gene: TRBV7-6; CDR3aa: CASSLLSVTEAFF; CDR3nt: TGTGCCAGCAGCTTATTGAGCGTTACTGAAGCTTTCTTT
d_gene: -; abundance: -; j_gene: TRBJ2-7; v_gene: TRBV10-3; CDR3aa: CAIRPDRPFYEQYF; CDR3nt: TGTGCCATCAGGCCAGACAGGCCCTTCTACGAGCAGTACTTC